The TCR beta chain under discussion was sequenced for a study of blood T cell repertoires in COVID-19. The CDR3 is made up of 17 amino acids. After removal of 5 bases from V and 5 bases from J, the junction contained 12 bases not matched to a gene. CDR1 is SGHTA and CDR2 is FQGNSA in the germline V gene. Here immunoSEQ multiplex PCR was the method, and the copy in TCRdb shows in-frame clones only, minus some. The sample contains 55,000 to 80,000 clones, 80% to 90% of which appear only once. This TCR derives from a human donor in a cohort sampled during active COVID-19. The sample comprised peripheral blood. The V call is TRBV7-2, the J call TRBJ2-5, with 12 bases identical to TRBD2. CDR3 residues: CASSPRLAGVRGETQYF. In DNA form, the CDR3 reads TGTGCCAGCAGCCCAAGACTAGCGGGGGTCCGGGGGGAGACCCAGTACTTC.